This TCR beta chain came from a study of breast tumors, draining lymph nodes, adjacent tissues (dated by TCRdb to between 2015 and 2016). Concerning the study at large: In breast cancer patients, the study compared the TCR beta repertoires of tumor, adjacent nontumor tissue and axillary lymph nodes. The study aimed to assess the relationships and possible T-cell exchange between tumor, surrounding tissue and draining lymph node repertoires in human breast cancer.

Remarks on this clonotype: Its recognized antigen is unknown. A much larger clone is a single base away; this may be a read error. The CDR3 end shows no conserved phenylalanine or tryptophan, and so a read error is likely.

The lymph node samples were taken from the axillary draining lymph nodes of breast cancer patients. Summary of the overall study and its limitations: Tumors showed preferential V and J gene usage, and their T-cell repertoire diversity fell below that of lymph nodes yet above that of nontumor tissue. The study presented the conclusion that tumor T cells originate in lymph nodes as consistent with a hypothesis, not as something directly demonstrated. Tumor and nontumor tissue repertoires were significantly more similar in luminal-like than in basal-like breast cancer. The data were judged consistent with most tumor T cells deriving from the lymph node and then expanding within tumor tissue.

The listed sequencing device is Illumina HiSeq 2000. TCR beta chain libraries were generated through multiplex PCR amplification. High-throughput sequencing was used to analyze the amplified TCR beta chain products. TCRdb reanalyzed the raw reads on its own, using fastp at Q25 for trimming and MiXCR for clone calling, and kept in-frame beta chains. Merged by CDR3 protein, the rows form single entries marked with the most common genes and DNA. The sample has some 110,000 distinct CDR3 sequences on record, more than 30% of them singletons. The ten largest clones take up 4.5% to 7% of the sample. The CDR3 has 10 residues if both end residues are counted. Solely the CDR3 DNA is kept, with 30 bases framed from the first base. At the junction V is shortened by 3 bases and J by 13 bases, with 10 bases in between. The germline V gene (reference sequence) supplies CDR1 DFQATT and CDR2 SNEGSKA.

Input material: axillary lymph node tissue. The rearranged segments are TRBV20-1 and TRBJ2-1; the D element could tentatively be TRBD1 or TRBD2, as 5 bases agree for each. This clonotype was obtained from a female donor with breast cancer. Some clones in this sample may be carry-over from other donors' samples. The DNA reads as follows: TGCAGTGCTAGGGGGGAACCTCAGTTCTCC. Its translation reads: CSARGEPQFS.